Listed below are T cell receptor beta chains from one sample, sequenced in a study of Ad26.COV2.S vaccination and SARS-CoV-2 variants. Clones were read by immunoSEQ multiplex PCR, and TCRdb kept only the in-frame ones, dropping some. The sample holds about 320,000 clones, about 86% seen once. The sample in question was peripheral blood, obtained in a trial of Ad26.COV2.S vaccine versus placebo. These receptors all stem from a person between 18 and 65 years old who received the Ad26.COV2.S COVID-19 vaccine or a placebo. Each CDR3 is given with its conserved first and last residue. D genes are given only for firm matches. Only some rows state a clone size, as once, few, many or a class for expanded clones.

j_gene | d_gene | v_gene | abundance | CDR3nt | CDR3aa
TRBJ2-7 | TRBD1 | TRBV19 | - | TGTGCCAGTAGTGCGGGACAGGGGTGGCCCGAGCAGTACTTC | CASSAGQGWPEQYF
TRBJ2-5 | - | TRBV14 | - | TGTGCCAGCAGCCAAGATATAGGACAGCAGACCCAGTACTTC | CASSQDIGQQTQYF
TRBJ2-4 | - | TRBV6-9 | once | TGTGCCAGCAGTTATTCTAATGGGGGGGCCGGAACTAAAAACATTCAGTACTTC | CASSYSNGGAGTKNIQYF
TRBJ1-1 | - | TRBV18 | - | TGTGCCAGCTCACCGACCCGGAACACTGAAGCTTTCTTT | CASSPTRNTEAFF
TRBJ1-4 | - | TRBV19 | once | TGTGCCAGTAGTGAAACCCCTACTTCGGGGGAAAAACTGTTTTTT | CASSETPTSGEKLFF
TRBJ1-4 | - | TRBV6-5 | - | TGTGCCAGCATACGGACAGCTAATGAAAAACTGTTTTTT | CASIRTANEKLFF
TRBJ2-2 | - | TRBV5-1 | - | TGCGCCAGCAGCTTGGCGGGGGTGGCGAACACCGGGGAGCTGTTTTTT | CASSLAGVANTGELFF
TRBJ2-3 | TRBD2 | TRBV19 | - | TGTGCCAGTAGTATCGGGGGGAAGGAGACAGATACGCAGTATTTT | CASSIGGKETDTQYF
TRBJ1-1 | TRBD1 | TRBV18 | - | TGTGCCAGCTCACGACAGGGAGTAACGAACACTGAAGCTTTCTTT | CASSRQGVTNTEAFF
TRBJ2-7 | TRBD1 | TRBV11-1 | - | TGTGCCAGCAGCCGACGGGGACAGGGCCCCTACGAGCAGTACTTC | CASSRRGQGPYEQYF
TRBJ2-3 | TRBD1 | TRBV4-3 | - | TGCGCCAGCAGCCAAGCCTACAGGGGGCAAGATACGCAGTATTTT | CASSQAYRGQDTQYF
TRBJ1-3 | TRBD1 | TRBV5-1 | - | TGCGCCCCAGGGGGAGGGGGCGATTCCGGAAACACCATATATTTT | CAPGGGGDSGNTIYF
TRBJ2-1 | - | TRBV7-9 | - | TGTGCCAGCATTTTTCGCCCGAGCGTCGGCGACAATGAGCAGTTCTTC | CASIFRPSVGDNEQFF
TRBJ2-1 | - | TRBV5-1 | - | TGCGCCAGCAGCTTGTTACCTAACAATGAGCAGTTCTTC | CASSLLPNNEQFF
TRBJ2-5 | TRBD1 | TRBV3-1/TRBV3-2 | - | TGTGCCAGCAGCCAAGAATGGGGACAGGAGGGAACCCAGTACTTC | CASSQEWGQEGTQYF
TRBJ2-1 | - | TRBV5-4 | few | TGTGCCAGCACTCCGACGGGGATTAACTCCAATGAGCAGTTCTTC | CASTPTGINSNEQFF
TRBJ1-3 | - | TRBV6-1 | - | TGTGCCAGCAGTGAAGGGACACATGGAAACACCATATATTTT | CASSEGTHGNTIYF
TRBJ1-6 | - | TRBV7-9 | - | TGTGCCAGCCGTTCACAGAGGGGAGCCCTCCACTTT | CASRSQRGALHF
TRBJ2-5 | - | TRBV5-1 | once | TGCGCCAGCAGCTTGGGACTCCAAGAGACCCAGTACTTC | CASSLGLQETQYF
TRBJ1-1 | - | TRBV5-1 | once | TGCGCCAGCAGCTCACAGGGTTTTAACACTGAAGCTTTCTTT | CASSSQGFNTEAFF
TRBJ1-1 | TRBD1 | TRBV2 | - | TGTGCCAGCAGTGGGCAGGGGGTGATGAACACTGAAGCTTTCTTT | CASSGQGVMNTEAFF
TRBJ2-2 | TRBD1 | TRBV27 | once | TGTGCCAGCAGTCCATACGACAGGGTGAACACCGGGGAGCTGTTTTTT | CASSPYDRVNTGELFF
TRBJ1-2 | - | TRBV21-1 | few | TGTGCCAGCAGCAAAGCTTTACAGGCCCCAGATGGCTACACCTTC | CASSKALQAPDGYTF
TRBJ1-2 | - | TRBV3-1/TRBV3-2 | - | TGTGCCAGCAGCCAAGTCGGGGCAGGGGTCGGCTACACCTTC | CASSQVGAGVGYTF
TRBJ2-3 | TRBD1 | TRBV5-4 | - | TGTGCCAGCAGCTTCCTCCGGGACAGAGGCACAGATACGCAGTATTTT | CASSFLRDRGTDTQYF
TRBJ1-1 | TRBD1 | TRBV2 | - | TGTGCCAGCAGGGGGGACAGACGTGAAGCTTTCTTT | CASRGDRREAFF
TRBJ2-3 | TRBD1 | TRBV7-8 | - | TGTGCCAGCAGCCGGGGAGAGGGGGCGATTGGAGATACGCAGTATTTT | CASSRGEGAIGDTQYF
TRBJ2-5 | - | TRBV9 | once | TGTGCCAGCAGCGTTACAAGTAGACGGGAAGAGACCCAGTACTTC | CASSVTSRREETQYF
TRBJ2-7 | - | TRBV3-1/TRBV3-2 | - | TGTGCCAGCAGCCAAGCTAACTACGAGCAGTACTTC | CASSQANYEQYF
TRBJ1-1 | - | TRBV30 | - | TGTGCCTGGATCGCCGAGAACACTGAAGCTTTCTTT | CAWIAENTEAFF
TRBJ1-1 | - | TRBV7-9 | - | TGTGCCAGCAGCTCAGGGGTAATGAACACTGAAGCTTTCTTT | CASSSGVMNTEAFF
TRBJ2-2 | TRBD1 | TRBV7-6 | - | TGTGCCAGCAGCCTGGGGACAGGGAGGACCGGGGAGCTGTTTTTT | CASSLGTGRTGELFF
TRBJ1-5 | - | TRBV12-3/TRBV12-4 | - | TGTGCCAGCAGTTTCCGGGGAGGGCCCCAGCATTTT | CASSFRGGPQHF
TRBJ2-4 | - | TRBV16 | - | TGTGCCAGCAGCCAATACGTAAGGAGGGGAAACATTCAGTACTTC | CASSQYVRRGNIQYF
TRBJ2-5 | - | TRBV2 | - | TGTGCCAGCAAGGGCGGGGCAGGGGCGCCTCAAGAGACCCAGTACTTC | CASKGGAGAPQETQYF
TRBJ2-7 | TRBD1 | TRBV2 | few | TGTGCCAGCAGTCCTGGGACAGGGGGCTACGAGCAGTACTTC | CASSPGTGGYEQYF
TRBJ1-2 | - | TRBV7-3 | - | TGTGCCAGCAGCTTAATTGGAGGGTCTCTTGGCTACACCTTC | CASSLIGGSLGYTF
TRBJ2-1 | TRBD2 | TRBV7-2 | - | TGTGCCAGCAGCTACTCCCGGGCGGGGGGACACAATGAGCAGTTCTTC | CASSYSRAGGHNEQFF
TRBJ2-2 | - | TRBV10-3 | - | TGTGCCATCAGCCCAGACAGTAGGTGGACCGGGGAGCTGTTTTTT | CAISPDSRWTGELFF
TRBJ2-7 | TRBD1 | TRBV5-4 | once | TGTGCCAGCACAAGGACAGGGTCCCACGAGCAGTACTTC | CASTRTGSHEQYF
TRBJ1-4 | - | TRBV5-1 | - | TGCGCCAGCGGAACGGGTTCGGGTGAAAAACTGTTTTTT | CASGTGSGEKLFF
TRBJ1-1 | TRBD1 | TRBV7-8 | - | TGTGCCAGCAGCCCAGCCTGGGACAGAAGAAACCTAATGAACACTGAAGCTTTCTTT | CASSPAWDRRNLMNTEAFF
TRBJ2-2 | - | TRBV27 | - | TGTGCCAGCAGTTCCCCCTCGGCAGGCTTAAACGGGGAGCTGTTTTTT | CASSSPSAGLNGELFF
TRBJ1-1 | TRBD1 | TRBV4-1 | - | TGCGCCAGCAGCCAAGGATCACAGGGGGCTGGGGACACTGAAGCTTTCTTT | CASSQGSQGAGDTEAFF
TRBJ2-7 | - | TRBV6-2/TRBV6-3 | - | TGTGCCAGCAGTTACCAACGACAGACCGCCGACCCCTACGAGCAGTACTTC | CASSYQRQTADPYEQYF
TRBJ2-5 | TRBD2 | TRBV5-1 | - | TGCGCCAGCAGCTTTAATGCGGGGGGCCCGGAGACCCAGTACTTC | CASSFNAGGPETQYF
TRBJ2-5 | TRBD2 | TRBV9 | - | TGTGCCAGCAGCGTGACCACTAGCGGACAAGAGACCCAGTACTTC | CASSVTTSGQETQYF
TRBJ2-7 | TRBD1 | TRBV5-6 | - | TGTGCCAGCAGCTTCGGTGACAGGGGGCAAGAGCAGTACTTC | CASSFGDRGQEQYF
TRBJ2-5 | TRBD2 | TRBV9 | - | TGTGCCAGCAGCGCCGGACTAGCGGGAACCCAAGAGACCCAGTACTTC | CASSAGLAGTQETQYF
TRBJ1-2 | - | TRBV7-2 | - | TGTGCCAGCAGCCCCCGGACAGCTTATGGCTACACCTTC | CASSPRTAYGYTF